These 2 T cell receptor beta chains were sequenced from one sample in a study of T cells in women clearing cervical HPV infection. Method: immunoSEQ multiplex PCR; TCRdb's copy keeps in-frame clones and lacks some. The sample table includes about 36,000 clones. The sequencing sample was made of blood buffy coat. Receptor source: a woman between 18 and 75 years old with a cervical HPV16 infection that either progressed to CIN3+ or cleared (not recorded which).

As to this clone: The CDR3 end falls 3 residues outside the read, so it is completed with the germline J gene. This rearrangement joins TRBV19 to TRBJ2-2; D possibly corresponds to TRBD1 (5 bases). Germline loops: CDR1 LNHDA, CDR2 SQIVND (reference sequence). V lost 4 bases and J lost 0, with 9 bases in between. This CDR3 is built from 15 residues. The CDR3 sequence is CASSRGRANTGELFF. Partial CDR3 DNA: TGTGCCAGTAGTAGGGGCCGCGCGAACACCGGGGAG.

The CDR3 DNA, read in part, is TGTGCCAGTAGTCCACGGGGGGGCCGAGAC. Protein sequence: CASSPRGGRD. The entire CDR3 is CASSPRGGRDYTF. The chain couples TRBV19 to TRBJ1-2; tentative D call: TRBD1 (6 bases). The CDR3 end lies 3 residues beyond the end of the read and is filled in from the germline J gene. This CDR3 comprises 13 residues. Germline V CDR1 and CDR2: LNHDA, SQIVND (reference sequence).